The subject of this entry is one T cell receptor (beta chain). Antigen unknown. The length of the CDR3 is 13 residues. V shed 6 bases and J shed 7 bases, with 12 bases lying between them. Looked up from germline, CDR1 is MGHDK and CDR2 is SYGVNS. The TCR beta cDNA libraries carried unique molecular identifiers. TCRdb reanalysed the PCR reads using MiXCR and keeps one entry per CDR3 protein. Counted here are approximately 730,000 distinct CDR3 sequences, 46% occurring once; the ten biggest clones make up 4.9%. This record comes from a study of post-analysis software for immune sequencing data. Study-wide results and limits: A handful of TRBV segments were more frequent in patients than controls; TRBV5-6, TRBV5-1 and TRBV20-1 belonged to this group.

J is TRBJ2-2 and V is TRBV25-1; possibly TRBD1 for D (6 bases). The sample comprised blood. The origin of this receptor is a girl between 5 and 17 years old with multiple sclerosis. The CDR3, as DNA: TGTGCCAGCAGACCGCAGGGGTTCGGGGAGCTGTTTTTT. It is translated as CASRPQGFGELFF.